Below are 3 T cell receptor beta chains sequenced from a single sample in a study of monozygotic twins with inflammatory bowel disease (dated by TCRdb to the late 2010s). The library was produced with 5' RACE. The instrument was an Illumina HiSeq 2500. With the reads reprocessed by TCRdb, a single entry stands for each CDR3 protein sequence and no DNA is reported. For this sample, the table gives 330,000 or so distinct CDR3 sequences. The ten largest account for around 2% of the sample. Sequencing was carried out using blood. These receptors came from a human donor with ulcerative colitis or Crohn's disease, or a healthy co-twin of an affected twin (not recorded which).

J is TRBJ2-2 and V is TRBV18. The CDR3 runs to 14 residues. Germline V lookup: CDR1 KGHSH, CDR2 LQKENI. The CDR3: CASSPLLNTGELFF. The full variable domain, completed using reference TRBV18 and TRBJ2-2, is NAGVMQNPRHLVRRRGQEARLRCSPMKGHSHVYWYRQLPEEGLKFMVYLQKENIIDESGMPKERFSAEFPKEGPSILRIQQVVRGDSAAYFCASSPLLNTGELFFGEGSRLTVL.

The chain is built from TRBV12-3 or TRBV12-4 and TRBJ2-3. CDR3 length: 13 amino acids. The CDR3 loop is CASSLSFVDTQYF.

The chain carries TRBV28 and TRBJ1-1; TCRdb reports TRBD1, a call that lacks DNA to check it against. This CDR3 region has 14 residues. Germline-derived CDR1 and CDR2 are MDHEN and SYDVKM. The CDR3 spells CASSLRTGYTEAFF. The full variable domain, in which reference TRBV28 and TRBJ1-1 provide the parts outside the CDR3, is DVKVTQSSRYLVKRTGEKVFLECVQDMDHENMFWYRQDPGLGLRLIYFSYDVKMKEKGDIPEGYSVSREKKERFSLILESASTNQTSMYLCASSLRTGYTEAFFGQGTRLTVV.